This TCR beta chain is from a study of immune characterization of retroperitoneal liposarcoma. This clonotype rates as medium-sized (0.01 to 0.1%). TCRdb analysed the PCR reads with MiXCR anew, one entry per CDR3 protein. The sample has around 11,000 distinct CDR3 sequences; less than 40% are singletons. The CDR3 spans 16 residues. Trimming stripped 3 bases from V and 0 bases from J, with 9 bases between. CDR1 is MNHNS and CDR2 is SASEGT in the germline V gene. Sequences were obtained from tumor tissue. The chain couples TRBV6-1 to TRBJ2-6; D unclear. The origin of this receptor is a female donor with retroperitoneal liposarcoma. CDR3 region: CASSEARLSGANVLTF. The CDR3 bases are TGTGCCAGCAGTGAGGCGAGGCTCTCTGGGGCCAACGTCCTGACTTTC.